A single T cell receptor beta chain is shown here with its context. The PCR had 60 Vbeta and 13 Jbeta primers. TCRdb's table, derived via immunoSEQ multiplex PCR, lists solely in-frame clones and lacks some. The data show some 180,000 clones, about three quarters seen once. Germline V lookup: CDR1 SGDLS, CDR2 YYNGEE. The CDR3 is 15 amino acids. Trimming pared 3 bases from V and 3 bases from J, leaving 13 bases between. The record originates from a study of cytomegalovirus exposure and HLA in healthy donors. The chain combines TRBV9 with TRBJ2-1, with a tentative D call TRBD2 (6 bases). This clonotype originated in a man aged 18 to 30 in good health and CMV-seronegative. The source material was PBMCs. The CDR3 loop is CASSGEGLDYNEQFF. The CDR3 region has the DNA TGTGCCAGCAGCGGAGAGGGACTTGACTACAATGAGCAGTTCTTC.